These 18 T cell receptor beta chains originate from one sample sequenced in a study of identical twins. TCRdb reprocessed the 5' RACE reads via MiXCR and lists one record per CDR3 protein. Seen here are approximately 250,000 distinct CDR3 sequences, under 8.5% observed once, and the top ten hold more than 14%. These same data were also listed under a study on T cells expressing NK-cell markers.

Input material: CD8+ T cells sorted from blood. These receptors originate from a woman between 18 and 29 years old in good health.

This clonotype was seen a few times. The V gene is TRBV15, the J gene TRBJ2-1; 10 bases align to TRBD1. V shed 8 bases and J 9 bases; nucleotides not matched to a gene: 13. This CDR3 has 15 residues. The germline gives CDR1 LNHNV, CDR2 YYDKDF (reference sequence). CDR3 amino acids: CATRKGTGVGGEQFF. The CDR3, as DNA: TGTGCCACCCGAAAGGGGACAGGGGTTGGCGGTGAGCAGTTCTTC.

This clonotype was detected ten times or more. The gene calls are TRBV12-3 or TRBV12-4 and TRBJ1-5; tentatively, D is TRBD1 (5 bases). V was shortened by 10 bases and J by 6 bases, with 16 bases between the two germline ends. The length of the CDR3 is 13 residues. The CDR3 reads CAIRTGEAQPQHF. CDR3 bases: TGTGCCATCCGAACGGGGGAGGCTCAGCCCCAGCATTTT.

The table lists this clonotype with a few counts. The CDR3 protein is CASSSTRENWNEQFF. The DNA for the CDR3 is TGTGCCAGCAGTTCTACTAGGGAAAACTGGAATGAGCAGTTCTTC. The chain recombines TRBV6-2 or TRBV6-3 with TRBJ2-1; D may be TRBD2 (5 bases). Trimming cost V 4 bases and J 7 bases, with 17 bases left between them. There are 15 residues in the CDR3. Germline V gene data show CDR1 as MNHEY and CDR2 as SVGEGT.

The chain combines TRBV25-1 with TRBJ1-1; no reliable D call. Trimming removed 3 bases from V and 10 bases from J, with 9 bases in between. This CDR3 region has 11 residues. CDR1 and CDR2 (germline): MGHDK, SYGVNS. The CDR3 DNA reads as TGTGCCAGCAGTGAGTTAAGGAGAGCTTTCTTT. The encoded protein is CASSELRRAFF.

This clonotype showed up many times. The chain uses TRBV13 and TRBJ2-1, with a possible D match to TRBD2 (5 bases). The germline gives CDR1 PRHDT, CDR2 FYEKMQ (reference sequence). The CDR3 sequence is 13 residues long. V lost 0 bases and J 6 bases, leaving 6 bases between the germline ends. Written as DNA, the CDR3 is TGTGCCAGCAGCTTAGGCCTAGCCAATGAGCAGTTCTTC. Encoded protein: CASSLGLANEQFF.

The chain uses TRBV7-6 and TRBJ2-7; 9 positions agree with TRBD1. The germline V gene has CDR1 SGHVS and CDR2 FNYEAQ. V shed 5 bases, J shed 6 bases, and the junction held 8 bases outside the gene matches. CDR3 size: 14 residues. CDR3 in amino acids: CASSLGTGIGEQYF. In DNA form, the CDR3 reads TGTGCCAGCAGCCTCGGGACAGGGATCGGCGAGCAGTACTTC.

This clonotype was detected many times. The chain is built from TRBV29-1 and TRBJ2-7; D gene ambiguous. V shed 2 bases and J shed 2 bases, with 10 bases lying between them. Germline values: CDR1 SQVTM, CDR2 ANQGSEA. This CDR3 spans 13 amino acids. CDR3 in amino acids: CSVERDFPYEQYF. CDR3 DNA sequence: TGCAGCGTTGAACGAGACTTCCCCTACGAGCAGTACTTC.

This clonotype showed up many times. The J gene is TRBJ2-7, the V gene TRBV20-1; 9 nucleotides align to TRBD2. Losses at the gene ends were 0 bases for V and 2 bases for J; bases not matched to a gene: 5. In germline, CDR1 is DFQATT, CDR2 SNEGSKA (reference sequence). This CDR3 spans 15 amino acids. The CDR3: CSARDSGSVTYEQYF. CDR3 coding DNA: TGCAGTGCTAGAGATAGCGGGAGCGTGACCTACGAGCAGTACTTC.

This clonotype was seen only a few times. The CDR3 region is CASSLGRAVSGANVLTF. The DNA of the CDR3 is TGTGCCAGCAGCTTAGGTCGGGCGGTCTCTGGGGCCAACGTCCTGACTTTC. This chain uses TRBV7-9 with TRBJ2-6, with no clear D. The V end was cut by 1 base, the J end by 0 bases, with 10 bases between. CDR1 and CDR2 from the germline V gene are SEHNR and FQNEAQ (reference sequence). There are 17 residues in the CDR3.

This clonotype was seen ten or more times. Its ends do not fully match the called genes, so a read error is possible. The J gene is TRBJ2-1, the V gene TRBV5-1; 13 nucleotides match TRBD2. The CDR3 is 14 residues long. The germline V gene has CDR1 SGHRS and CDR2 YFSETQ. CDR3 sequence reads: CASSLGLAGDEQFF. As DNA, the CDR3 is TGTGCCAGCAGCTTAGGACTAGCGGGAGATGAGCAGTTCTTC.

This clonotype has just a few counts. The J gene is TRBJ2-7, the V gene TRBV27, with 10 nucleotides matching TRBD2. The CDR3 length is 15 residues. Germline V CDR1 and CDR2: MNHEY, SMNVEV (reference sequence). Trimming took 5 bases from V and 0 from J; bases not matched to a gene: 4. The CDR3: CASSPGTSASYEQYF. The CDR3 region has the DNA TGTGCCAGCAGTCCTGGGACTAGCGCCTCCTACGAGCAGTACTTC.

The chain joins TRBV18 to TRBJ1-1, with D unresolved. Germline V lookup: CDR1 KGHSH, CDR2 LQKENI. This CDR3 comprises 11 residues. V dropped 4 bases and J dropped 8 bases, with 8 bases sitting between them. DNA of the CDR3: TGTGCCAGCTCACGCCCGGCAGAAGCTTTCTTT. It is translated as CASSRPAEAFF.

The chain links TRBV2 to TRBJ1-6, with 7 bases matching TRBD1. The germline gives CDR1 SNHLY, CDR2 FYNNEI. There are 17 residues in the CDR3. V lost 8 bases and J lost 1; bases outside the gene matches: 11. The CDR3 DNA reads TGTGCCAGCGGCACAGGGGCTTCCGAATCCTATAATTCACCCCTCCACTTT. Protein sequence: CASGTGASESYNSPLHF.

This clonotype was observed at least ten times. J is TRBJ2-1 and V is TRBV12-3 or TRBV12-4, with D hard to call. There are 11 residues in the CDR3. The V end lost 4 bases, the J end lost 7 bases, and 5 bases lay between the germline ends. The CDR3, as DNA: TGTGCCAGCAGTTCGCATAATGAGCAGTTCTTC. The encoded protein is CASSSHNEQFF.

This clonotype has more than one count but fewer than ten. V and J are TRBV12-3 or TRBV12-4 and TRBJ1-5; unclear D gene. V shed 2 bases and J shed 9 bases, with 14 bases lying between them. CDR3 size: 14 residues. The CDR3 nucleotides are TGTGCCAGCAGTTTAATAGGTTCCCCTAGGCCCCAGCATTTT. Translation: CASSLIGSPRPQHF.

V and J are TRBV12-3 or TRBV12-4 and TRBJ2-1; D unresolved. V shed 8 bases and J shed 2 bases, with 16 bases lying between them. The CDR3 has 15 residues. CDR3 sequence reads: CASVDEVGPYNEQFF. For the CDR3, the DNA is TGTGCCAGCGTGGACGAAGTAGGACCCTACAATGAGCAGTTCTTC.

This clonotype was picked up a small number of times. The gene calls are TRBV7-8 and TRBJ2-1; the match to TRBD1 covers 9 bases. Germline V lookup: CDR1 SGHVS, CDR2 FQNEAQ. This CDR3 has 13 residues. J was trimmed by 8 bases and V by 3 bases; bases with no gene match: 2. In DNA form, the CDR3 reads TGTGCCAGCAGCTTCACAGGGGGCTATGAGCAGTTCTTC. Translating gives CASSFTGGYEQFF.

This clonotype showed up many times. J is TRBJ1-1 and V is TRBV7-9; the match to TRBD1 covers 10 bases. Germline CDR1 reads SEHNR; CDR2 reads FQNEAQ (reference sequence). CDR3 length: 17 residues. With 3 bases clipped from V and 1 base from J, the junction kept 8 bases outside the gene matches. The DNA of the CDR3 is TGTGCCAGCAGCTTCCCGGGACAGGGGCTGGGGAACACTGAAGCTTTCTTT. Amino acid sequence: CASSFPGQGLGNTEAFF.